A selection of T cell receptor beta chains follows, all from one sample in a study of T cells in Graves' hyperthyroidism and ophthalmopathy. One entry per CDR3 protein, called by TCRdb with MiXCR from the multiplex PCR reads. The profile shows about 360,000 distinct CDR3 sequences, about 13% of them singletons. Sequencing was done on a sample of blood. These receptors were taken from a woman aged 18-29 years with Graves' hyperthyroidism. CDR3s include the opening cysteine and the closing phenylalanine or tryptophan. D genes are given only for firm matches. The size entry is marked missing in some rows and otherwise reads once, few, many or a size class.

D	V	J	size	DNA	CDR3
NA	TRBV3-1	TRBJ1-6	many	TGTGCCAGCAGCCACAGGGGTAGCCCCCTCCACTTT	CASSHRGSPLHF
NA	TRBV30	TRBJ2-7	many	TGTGCCTGGAGAGGGGGAACCTACGGGCAGTACTTC	CAWRGGTYGQYF
NA	TRBV3-1	TRBJ1-1	many	TGTGCCAGCAGCCAACTACCCGTCGGGGGGGCTTTCTTT	CASSQLPVGGAFF
NA	TRBV10-1	TRBJ2-7	many	TGCGCCAGCAGTGAGTCGACTGGGGACCCCTACTACGAGCAGTACTTC	CASSESTGDPYYEQYF
NA	TRBV28	TRBJ1-2	many	TGTGCCAGCAGTTTTGGATGGGGGGAGGGCTACACCTTC	CASSFGWGEGYTF
NA	TRBV6-1	TRBJ1-5	few	TGTGCCAGCTCCTATGGGCCGCCAGGGAATTGGGGCAATCAGCCCCAGCATTTT	CASSYGPPGNWGNQPQHF
NA	TRBV11-2	TRBJ1-5	NA	TGTGCCAGCAGCTCTAGTGATTGGGAGTCCCAGCATTTT	CASSSSDWESQHF
NA	TRBV3-1	TRBJ2-3	NA	TGTGCCAGCAGCCAAGACCCTCCGGGGGTCGGGCAACGAGATACGCAGTATTTT	CASSQDPPGVGQRDTQYF
NA	TRBV7-8	TRBJ2-1	many	TGTGCCAGCAGCTCCGCGTCCCGTCAGGGAAGTTTCTCCTACAATGAGCAGTTCTTC	CASSSASRQGSFSYNEQFF
TRBD2	TRBV2	TRBJ2-1	NA	TGTGCCAGCAGAGCGGGGTGGCCCTACAATGAGCAGTTCTTC	CASRAGWPYNEQFF
TRBD1	TRBV6-1	TRBJ1-2	many	TGTGCCAGCAGCTCAGGACAGGGGATGACTGGCTACACCTTC	CASSSGQGMTGYTF
NA	TRBV28	TRBJ2-1	many	TGTGCCAGCAGTATTAGTGGATCCTACAATGAGCAGTTCTTC	CASSISGSYNEQFF
TRBD1	TRBV28	TRBJ1-2	NA	TGTGCCAGCAGTAGTGACAGGGGAATAGGTGGCTACACCTTC	CASSSDRGIGGYTF
NA	TRBV27	TRBJ2-5	NA	NA	CASSFYICSACTQGIQETQYF
NA	TRBV7-9	TRBJ1-4	few	TGTGCCAGCGGGTGGGGTGGAAGTCGAACTAATGAAAAACTGTTTTTT	CASGWGGSRTNEKLFF
TRBD2	TRBV12-3/TRBV12-4	TRBJ2-7	many	TGTGCCAGCAGTCCCCAGCTAGCGGGCCCCTACGAGCAGTACTTC	CASSPQLAGPYEQYF
NA	TRBV7-2	TRBJ2-2	NA	TGTGCCAGCAGCGCACAGGTGTCGAACACCGGGGAGCTGTTTTTT	CASSAQVSNTGELFF
TRBD2	TRBV3-1	TRBJ2-6	few	TGTGCCAGCAGCCGAGCCGGGACTAGCGGGAGTTCTGGGGCCAACGTCCTGACTTTC	CASSRAGTSGSSGANVLTF
NA	TRBV18	TRBJ1-2	NA	TGTGCCAGCTCCCCGCGGCCAACTAACTATGGCTACACCTTC	CASSPRPTNYGYTF
TRBD2	TRBV11-1	TRBJ2-1	many	TGTGCCAGCAGCTTGGGGGGGGACTACAATGAGCAGTTCTTC	CASSLGGDYNEQFF
NA	TRBV7-9	TRBJ1-1	NA	TGTGCCAGCAGCTTAGACCCCACAGGGCACCTAAACACTGAAGCTTTCTTT	CASSLDPTGHLNTEAFF
NA	TRBV6-1	TRBJ2-7	few	TGTGCCAGCAGTCAGGCCAGGCCCCCTTATGGAGGCGAGCAGTACTTC	CASSQARPPYGGEQYF
NA	TRBV7-2	TRBJ1-2	many	TGTGCCAGCAGCAAAGGAGGCGGGAACTATGGCTACACCTTC	CASSKGGGNYGYTF